This is a list of T cell receptor beta chains from one sample in a study of T cells after yellow fever vaccination. MiXCR, run by TCRdb on the 5' RACE reads, gives a single entry per CDR3 protein. The sample comprises nearly 550,000 distinct CDR3 sequences, under 25% of which are singletons, and more than 13% rests with the top ten. The sequences come from PBMCs, collected 15 days after the yellow fever booster vaccination. These receptors were collected from a man aged 25 to 40 who received the YFV17D yellow fever vaccine. Both conserved end residues are part of each CDR3. The D gene is left open where the match is weak. Size values are once, few and many counts, or a class for expanded clones, and some rows have none.

d_call: NA
j_call: TRBJ1-1
v_call: TRBV4-3
clone_size: few
cdr3_aa: CASSQDQAGRLGSEAFF
cdr3_nt: TGCGCCAGCAGCCAAGATCAAGCTGGCCGGCTCGGGTCTGAAGCTTTCTTT

d_call: NA
j_call: TRBJ2-2
v_call: TRBV14
clone_size: few
cdr3_aa: CASSPPWRSNTGELFF
cdr3_nt: TGTGCCAGCAGCCCGCCTTGGCGGTCGAACACCGGGGAGCTGTTTTTT

d_call: NA
j_call: TRBJ2-3
v_call: TRBV12-3/TRBV12-4
clone_size: few
cdr3_aa: CASRSGTTDTQYF
cdr3_nt: TGTGCCAGCAGATCCGGGACCACAGATACGCAGTATTTT

d_call: NA
j_call: TRBJ2-7
v_call: TRBV5-1
clone_size: NA
cdr3_aa: CASSLEVPPEQYF
cdr3_nt: TGCGCCAGCAGCTTGGAGGTCCCACCGGAGCAGTACTTC

d_call: TRBD2
j_call: TRBJ2-7
v_call: TRBV20-1
clone_size: NA
cdr3_aa: CSASSAGVGYEQYF
cdr3_nt: TGCAGTGCTAGCTCCGCGGGAGTGGGCTACGAGCAGTACTTC

d_call: TRBD2
j_call: TRBJ2-7
v_call: TRBV20-1
clone_size: many
cdr3_aa: CSASILAGAQGVHEQYF
cdr3_nt: TGCAGTGCTAGTATACTAGCGGGAGCCCAGGGCGTACACGAGCAGTACTTC

d_call: NA
j_call: TRBJ2-4
v_call: TRBV7-2
clone_size: NA
cdr3_aa: CASSLGLLNIQYF
cdr3_nt: TGTGCCAGCTCGTTGGGACTCTTAAACATTCAGTACTTC

d_call: NA
j_call: TRBJ2-7
v_call: TRBV12-3/TRBV12-4
clone_size: few
cdr3_aa: CASSFQQDYEQYF
cdr3_nt: TGTGCCAGCAGTTTTCAACAGGACTACGAGCAGTACTTC

d_call: NA
j_call: TRBJ2-5
v_call: TRBV29-1
clone_size: few
cdr3_aa: CSVAAVAETQYF
cdr3_nt: TGCAGCGTTGCGGCAGTAGCAGAGACCCAGTACTTC

d_call: TRBD2
j_call: TRBJ2-5
v_call: TRBV7-9
clone_size: few
cdr3_aa: CASSSRGTSGDVQYF
cdr3_nt: TGTGCCAGCAGCTCCCGTGGGACTAGCGGGGACGTCCAGTACTTC

d_call: NA
j_call: TRBJ2-5
v_call: TRBV14
clone_size: NA
cdr3_aa: CASSQDLGTHQETQYF
cdr3_nt: TGTGCCAGCAGCCAAGATCTTGGAACGCACCAAGAGACCCAGTACTTC

d_call: NA
j_call: TRBJ2-6
v_call: TRBV19
clone_size: few
cdr3_aa: CASSHAGANVLTF
cdr3_nt: TGTGCCAGTAGTCACGCTGGGGCCAACGTCCTGACTTTC

d_call: TRBD2
j_call: TRBJ2-3
v_call: TRBV4-2
clone_size: few
cdr3_aa: CASSQGGASGTSTDTQYF
cdr3_nt: TGTGCCAGCAGCCAAGGGGGGGCTAGCGGGACTAGCACAGATACGCAGTATTTT

d_call: NA
j_call: TRBJ2-3
v_call: TRBV11-2
clone_size: NA
cdr3_aa: CASSPGVGGASTDTQYF
cdr3_nt: TGTGCCAGCAGCCCCGGAGTAGGGGGAGCCAGCACAGATACGCAGTATTTT

d_call: TRBD1
j_call: TRBJ2-4
v_call: TRBV5-6
clone_size: NA
cdr3_aa: CASSRTGLQYF
cdr3_nt: TGTGCCAGCAGCCGGACAGGGCTTCAGTACTTC

d_call: TRBD2
j_call: TRBJ2-5
v_call: TRBV15
clone_size: NA
cdr3_aa: CATSSGTSGRETQYF
cdr3_nt: TGTGCCACCAGCAGCGGGACTAGCGGGAGAGAGACCCAGTACTTC

d_call: NA
j_call: TRBJ2-2
v_call: TRBV13
clone_size: NA
cdr3_aa: CASSSPRVRGELFF
cdr3_nt: TGTGCCAGCAGCTCCCCACGGGTCCGGGGGGAGCTGTTTTTT

d_call: NA
j_call: TRBJ2-7
v_call: TRBV18
clone_size: few
cdr3_aa: CASSPNGRDEQYF
cdr3_nt: TGTGCCAGCTCACCAAATGGTAGAGACGAGCAGTACTTC

d_call: TRBD2
j_call: TRBJ2-7
v_call: TRBV5-1
clone_size: NA
cdr3_aa: CASSLRSGSSEQYF
cdr3_nt: TGCGCCAGCAGCTTGCGTAGCGGGAGCAGCGAGCAGTACTTC

d_call: NA
j_call: TRBJ2-2
v_call: TRBV29-1
clone_size: NA
cdr3_aa: CSVFQGGAGELFF
cdr3_nt: TGCAGCGTTTTCCAAGGGGGGGCCGGGGAGCTGTTTTTT

d_call: NA
j_call: TRBJ2-7
v_call: TRBV20-1
clone_size: NA
cdr3_aa: CSARLGLVGSYEQYF
cdr3_nt: TGCAGTGCTAGATTAGGGCTAGTGGGGTCCTACGAGCAGTACTTC

d_call: NA
j_call: TRBJ2-3
v_call: TRBV30
clone_size: few
cdr3_aa: CAWGWGLGGGADTQYF
cdr3_nt: TGTGCCTGGGGTTGGGGGCTCGGGGGCGGTGCAGATACGCAGTATTTT

d_call: NA
j_call: TRBJ2-1
v_call: TRBV11-2
clone_size: NA
cdr3_aa: CASSDGQGFSGGYNEQFF
cdr3_nt: TGTGCCAGCAGCGACGGACAGGGTTTTAGCGGGGGATACAATGAGCAGTTCTTC

d_call: TRBD2
j_call: TRBJ2-7
v_call: TRBV7-8
clone_size: NA
cdr3_aa: CASSTGGKQYF
cdr3_nt: TGTGCCAGCAGCACGGGGGGGAAGCAGTACTTC

d_call: TRBD1
j_call: TRBJ2-7
v_call: TRBV7-9
clone_size: NA
cdr3_aa: CASSSDFRDRVLSEQYF
cdr3_nt: TGTGCCAGCAGCTCCGACTTCCGGGACAGGGTTCTGTCCGAGCAGTACTTC

d_call: NA
j_call: TRBJ1-1
v_call: TRBV4-2
clone_size: NA
cdr3_aa: CASSLYSSGDQYTEAFF
cdr3_nt: TGTGCCAGCAGCCTGTACTCCTCAGGGGACCAATACACTGAAGCTTTCTTT

d_call: NA
j_call: TRBJ1-3
v_call: TRBV7-3
clone_size: few
cdr3_aa: CASSPGHGNTIYF
cdr3_nt: TGTGCCAGCAGCCCCGGACACGGAAACACCATATATTTT

d_call: NA
j_call: TRBJ2-3
v_call: TRBV11-2
clone_size: NA
cdr3_aa: CASSLPQLGTDTQYF
cdr3_nt: TGTGCCAGCAGCTTACCCCAGCTTGGCACAGATACGCAGTATTTT